This record looks at one T cell receptor (beta chain) sequence and its context. Antigen specificity is unknown. This entry is derived from a study of CD8 T cells in Susac syndrome. Overall study context: Among sequenced Susac syndrome patients, more than five had active disease and under ten were in remission. Study-level findings and limits: Clonal expansion was missing from Susac syndrome CD4+ T cell repertoires.

Per germline, CDR1 LNHDA and CDR2 SQIVND (reference sequence). The ends were cut back, 6 bases at V and 3 bases at J, with 21 bases in the middle. The CDR3 loop spans 18 amino acids. The study sequenced TCR beta in blood CD8+ and CD4+ T cells. Diagnostic criteria for definite or probable disease, in their recently defined form, were met by the patients with Susac syndrome. Reverse transcription used about 0.5 to 1 ug RNA and random hexamers. TCRdb reanalysed the immunoSEQ multiplex PCR reads using MiXCR and keeps one entry per CDR3 protein. Among about 140,000 distinct CDR3 sequences, around 95% were seen once, and the ten largest hold 0.14%.

Sequenced input: CD4+ T cells from PBMCs. V is TRBV19 and J is TRBJ2-6; D assignment may be TRBD1 or TRBD2 (5 bases each). The source is a human donor with Susac syndrome. CDR3 nucleotide sequence: TGTGCCAGTAGCCTTGGGCCCGGGGCTGTCGTTGGGGCCAACGTCCTGACTTTC. It translates to CASSLGPGAVVGANVLTF.